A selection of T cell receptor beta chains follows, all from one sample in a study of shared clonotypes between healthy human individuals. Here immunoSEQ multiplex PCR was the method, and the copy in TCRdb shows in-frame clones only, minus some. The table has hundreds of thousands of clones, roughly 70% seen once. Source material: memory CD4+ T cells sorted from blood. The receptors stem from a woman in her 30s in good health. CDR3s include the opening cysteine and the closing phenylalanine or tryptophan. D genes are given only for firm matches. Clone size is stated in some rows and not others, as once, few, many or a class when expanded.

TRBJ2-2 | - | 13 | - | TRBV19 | CASSIGRYGELFF | TGTGCCAGTAGTATAGGGAGGTACGGGGAGCTGTTTTTT
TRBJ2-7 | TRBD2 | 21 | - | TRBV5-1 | CASSFSWTSGNLPGGVYEQYF | TGCGCCAGCAGCTTCAGTTGGACTAGCGGGAACCTACCGGGCGGGGTCTACGAGCAGTACTTC
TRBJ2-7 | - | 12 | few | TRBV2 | CASSPYRDEQYF | TGTGCCAGCAGCCCTTACAGGGACGAGCAGTACTTC
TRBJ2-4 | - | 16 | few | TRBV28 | CASSLEGGRAKNIQYF | TGTGCCAGCAGTTTAGAGGGGGGGAGAGCCAAAAACATTCAGTACTTC
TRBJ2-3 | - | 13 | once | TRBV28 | CAIRDSSTDTQYF | TGTGCCATTCGGGACTCTAGCACAGATACGCAGTATTTT
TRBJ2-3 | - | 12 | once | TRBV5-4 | CASSQEWDTQYF | TGTGCCAGCAGCCAAGAGTGGGATACGCAGTATTTT
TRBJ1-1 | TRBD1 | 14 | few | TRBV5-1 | CASSGGTGSTEAFF | TGCGCCAGCAGCGGAGGGACAGGGAGCACTGAAGCTTTCTTT
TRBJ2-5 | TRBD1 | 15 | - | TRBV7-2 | CASSLRDRVRETQYF | TGTGCCAGCAGCTTAAGGGACAGGGTGAGGGAGACCCAGTACTTC
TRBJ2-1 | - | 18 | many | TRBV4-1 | CASSQGNWGGGRSYREFF | TGCGCCAGCAGCCAAGGGAATTGGGGGGGCGGGAGAAGTTATCGGGAGTTCTTC
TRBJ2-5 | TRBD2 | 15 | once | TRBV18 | CASSPPLAGGETQYF | TGTGCCAGCTCACCACCACTGGCGGGAGGCGAGACCCAGTACTTC
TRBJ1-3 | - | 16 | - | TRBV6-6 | CASSDARAGSGNTIYF | TGTGCCAGCTCCGACGCCAGGGCCGGCTCTGGAAACACCATATATTTT
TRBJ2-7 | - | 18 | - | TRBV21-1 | CASSKLRYPGTGGYEQYF | TGTGCCAGCAGCAAATTGAGATATCCCGGGACAGGGGGGTACGAGCAGTACTTC
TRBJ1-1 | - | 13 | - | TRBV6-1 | CASSERTAVGAFF | TGTGCCAGCAGTGAAAGGACCGCAGTCGGGGCTTTCTTT
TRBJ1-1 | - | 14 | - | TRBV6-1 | CASSVKRGNTEAFF | TGTGCCAGCAGTGTAAAAAGGGGAAACACTGAAGCTTTCTTT
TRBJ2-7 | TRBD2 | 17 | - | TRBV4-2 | CASSQDKGTSYMYEQYF | TGTGCCAGCAGCCAAGACAAAGGGACTAGCTATATGTACGAGCAGTACTTC
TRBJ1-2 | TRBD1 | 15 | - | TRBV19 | CASSRSDRDVGGYTF | TGTGCCAGTAGTAGGTCGGACAGGGATGTAGGTGGCTACACCTTC
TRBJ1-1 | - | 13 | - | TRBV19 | CASSYPQGGGAFF | TGTGCCAGTAGCTACCCACAGGGAGGGGGAGCTTTCTTT